This T cell receptor (beta chain) was recovered during a study of a mutant IDH1 vaccine in newly diagnosed glioma. About the research overall: Patients in the study were vaccinated eight times, receiving shots in weeks 1, 3, 5, 7, 11, 15, 19 and 23. In some groups vaccination began 4-6 weeks post-radiotherapy; others received it with temozolomide.

J was trimmed by 5 bases and V by 5 bases; bases with no gene match: 10. CDR3 length: 15 amino acids. Germline V gives CDR1 MNHEY, CDR2 SMNVEV (reference sequence). Sequencing was performed with immunoSEQ multiplex PCR; in TCRdb, only in-frame clones are kept and a portion is missing. The sample comprises about 60,000 clones, 84% of which are singletons, and 3% to 4.5% rests with the top ten. Details on this clone: The antigen is undetermined.

Time point here: week 11, during vaccination. One vaccine dose held 300 ug of mutant IDH1 20-mer peptide and came with topical imiquimod. The donors had new WHO grade 3 or 4 astrocytomas; these were IDH1-mutant and ATRX-lost. This rearrangement joins TRBV27 to TRBJ2-7; TRBD1 aligns across 9 bases. The sequence was collected from a man aged 25-40 years with glioma. This specimen was PBMCs, taken from a glioma patient whose treatment included an IDH1 peptide vaccine. CDR3 amino acids: CASSVNRDRANEQYF. CDR3 DNA: TGTGCCAGCAGTGTAAACCGGGACAGGGCAAACGAGCAGTACTTC.